The sequence of this T cell receptor (beta chain) was determined in a study of molecular identifiers for immune sequencing clone quantification (dated by TCRdb to between 2017 and 2018). In terms of the full investigation: For a replicate experiment, RNA from 20,000 or 100,000 naive CD8 T cells was divided into five aliquots, and four of the five aliquots were sequenced. This methods study used CD8 T cells to benchmark TCR RNA copy counting and molecular-identifier clustering-based TCR repertoire sequencing (MIDCIRS).

Receptor libraries were prepared by PCR. Sequencing used a NextSeq 500. Bulk TCR libraries were generated as previously described, with the TCR primers listed in Table S5 used. The Qiagen AllPrep DNA/RNA kit was used to purify total RNA. Before analysis, reads from multiple sequencing runs of one library were combined. The authors processed their data as follows. Reads were retained only if an exact TCR constant sequence was present, and the retained reads were trimmed to 150 nt and grouped according to their 12-nt molecular barcodes. Reads within each barcode group were sub-clustered using a 15% Levenshtein threshold, and quality-weighted consensus sequences were constructed for each RNA molecule. Non-functional sequences were removed, as were lower-count sequences one edit away from another. Based on a fit of two negative binomial distributions, barcode sub-clusters having less than 20% of the maximum read count were discarded. TCRdb ran its own pipeline on the public reads, namely fastp trimming at Q25 and MiXCR clone calling, and kept in-frame beta chains. Rows matching on CDR3 protein sequence are summarized as one entry with the most common DNA and genes. TCRdb's processing, not the study's, gives the V and J calls here. The sample table records thousands of distinct CDR3 sequences; roughly a third of these occur just once. Approximately 5% of the sample lies in the top ten.

This clonotype is deemed medium-sized (0.01 to 0.1%). Its antigen is unknown. The record has no base qualities; no much larger clone is one base away. For this chain, trimming is 3 bases at the V end and 1 base at the J end, and the number of junction bases without a gene match is 9. According to the germline V gene, CDR1 reads SGDLS and CDR2 reads YYNGEE. The CDR3 numbers 18 residues from cysteine through phenylalanine. Only CDR3 DNA remains: 54 bases, in frame from the first base. The full study reports these points: The naive libraries included spiked-in Jurkat TCR RNA (approximately ten copies' worth), and this RNA is not part of the donor repertoire. About 3 recovered TCR RNA copies per cell were obtained by modeling, versus roughly 9.1 by digital PCR, implying a capture efficiency of 25% to 30%. Even against a background of 850,000 to 1,000,000 naive CD8 T cells, spiked-in Jurkat TCR RNA amounting to a single cell's worth was reported to be detectable. In CMV-specific effector cells, clones with more than 20 RNA copies contained over 98% of molecules, whereas in naive cells such clones contained under 1% of molecules. Highly expanded clone sizes could be underestimated because identical TCR molecules may share a barcode. When barcode sub-clustering was left out, chimeric consensus sequences inflated TCR diversity, with chimeras reaching as high as 47%.

Libraries of naive CD8 T cells were built from approximately 20,000 to 1,000,000 sorted cells, with 10%, 30% or 50% of the purified RNA used. Naive CD8 T cells were FACS-sorted as CD8+CD4-CCR7+CD45RA+ on a BD FACSAria II into RLT Plus buffer. Around 10 TCR copies' worth of Jurkat RNA were spiked into roughly 17,000-1,100,000 naive CD8 T cell samples to test detection sensitivity. CD8 T cells were enriched with RosetteSep CD8+ T Cell Enrichment Cocktail and Ficoll-Paque, followed by ACK red cell lysis. This sequence was found in a human donor in good health. Some libraries in this study had Jurkat cell RNA spiked in. The V gene is TRBV9 and the J gene is TRBJ2-6; TRBD1 matches 8 bases in the middle. The sample consisted of naive CD8+ T cells from blood, with Jurkat cell RNA spiked in. The cell subset or site label here, explained by the study, means: FACS-sorted CD8+CD4-CCR7+CD45RA+ naive T cells. The sequenced DNA is TGTGCCAGCAGCGGATACGGACAGGGTGTTTCTGGGGCCAACGTCCTGACTTTC. This codes for CASSGYGQGVSGANVLTF.